This T cell receptor beta chain comes out of a study of cytomegalovirus exposure and HLA in healthy donors. Clones were sequenced by immunoSEQ multiplex PCR, and TCRdb holds only the in-frame ones, with some missing. The table shows some 250,000 clones, with 90% occurring only once. Findings of the study overall: In the 95 to 150 validation repertoires, roughly 94% of cluster scores exceeded 0, per a later analysis.

As regards this clone: Its antigen is unknown.

This CDR3 has 14 amino acids. Germline V gives CDR1 MDHEN, CDR2 SYDVKM. Trimming shortened V by 2 bases and J by 5 bases, and 13 bases separated the two germline ends. Sequencing used PBMCs. This chain joins TRBV28 and TRBJ2-7, with D possibly being TRBD2 (6 bases). This sequence originates from a woman aged 25 to 45 in good health and CMV-seronegative. The CDR3 region has the DNA TGTGCCAGCAGTTTAAATCAATGGACTAACGAGCAGTACTTC. It codes for CASSLNQWTNEQYF. Full variable domain (missing parts from reference TRBV28 and TRBJ2-7): DVKVTQSSRYLVKRTGEKVFLECVQDMDHENMFWYRQDPGLGLRLIYFSYDVKMKEKGDIPEGYSVSREKKERFSLILESASTNQTSMYLCASSLNQWTNEQYFGPGTRLTVT.